This paragraph covers one T cell receptor beta chain sequence. Its specific antigen is unknown. Base qualities are not recorded, but no much larger clone differs from it by a single base. Inclusive of the bounding cysteine and phenylalanine, the CDR3 is 15 residues long. Solely the CDR3 DNA is kept, with 45 bases framed from the first base. V loses 4 bases, J loses 0 bases, and the germline ends lie 14 bases apart. The germline V gene (reference sequence) provides CDR1 SGHNT and CDR2 YYREEE. This sample is part of a study of shared T cell receptors in the human thymus (dated by TCRdb to 2020 to 2023). Background on the whole study: The study examined how self-reactive, shared T-cell receptor alpha chains are generated in the human thymus.

Library preparation was by the immunoSEQ multiplex PCR assay. Here the immuneACCESS table is served through TCRdb, limited to in-frame sequences with V and J called. Missing clones are a known gap in these copies; in checked studies unresolved V genes cover under half, and the rest lacks a known reason. The sample table records some 660,000 clones; over 75% of these occur just once. The ten largest clones add up to approximately 0.0097% of the sample. In addition, the sample was reused for a study of human thymus T cells. As that second paper reports: The donors were immunologically healthy infants in Finland who had open corrective cardiac surgery for congenital heart defects. Thymus tissue was collected as surgical resects that were removed during corrective cardiac surgery. V and J gene segment usage appeared biased in both thymic and peripheral blood repertoires. The related research reported highly overlapping thymic TCR repertoires among unrelated individuals. The study characterized TCR alpha and beta repertoires from seven to nine infant thymus samples and a few related peripheral blood samples. The cohort included more than 5 male and a couple of female infants, with donor ages spanning 7 to 244 days. After being mechanically released from the tissue, thymocytes were kept at -70 degrees C in pellets of roughly 10-33 million cells. A QIAsymphony instrument was used to extract genomic DNA from frozen cell pellets. The immunoSEQ multiplex PCR assay was used to amplify the TCRB and TCRAD loci from a standardized amount of quality-controlled genomic DNA. The amplicons covered the V(D)J region and were long enough to include the CDR3 and to identify the V and J genes. Amplicon sequencing was performed on an Illumina platform through the commercial immunoSEQ service. Primer bias and sequencing errors were corrected as previously described, and TCRAD and TCRB were defined on the basis of the IMGT database. immunoSEQ Analyzer 3.0 and VDJTools were used for repertoire analysis, which covered basic statistics, V/J segment usage, diversity estimates, rarefaction and pairwise overlap. Chao1, ChaoE, Efron-Thisted, Shannon and inverse Simpson indices were used to estimate diversity, which was also estimated on datasets down-sampled to the smallest sample. Repertoire overlap used strict matching of CDR3 nucleotide sequence, V gene and J gene, with Jaccard-based multidimensional scaling clustering. Thymus samples yielded on average around 800,000 unique TCRB clonotypes, compared with roughly 80,000 from blood samples.

This receptor was obtained from a boy less than two years old with a congenital heart defect. Donor details come from another sample of the same person, matched by shared clones. The receptor chain draws on TRBV5-4 and TRBJ2-7, with the D gene call left open. Material for sequencing was thymocytes. CDR3 sequence: CASSLDGHSSYEQYF. The DNA is TGTGCCAGCAGCCTAGACGGCCACTCCTCCTACGAGCAGTACTTC.